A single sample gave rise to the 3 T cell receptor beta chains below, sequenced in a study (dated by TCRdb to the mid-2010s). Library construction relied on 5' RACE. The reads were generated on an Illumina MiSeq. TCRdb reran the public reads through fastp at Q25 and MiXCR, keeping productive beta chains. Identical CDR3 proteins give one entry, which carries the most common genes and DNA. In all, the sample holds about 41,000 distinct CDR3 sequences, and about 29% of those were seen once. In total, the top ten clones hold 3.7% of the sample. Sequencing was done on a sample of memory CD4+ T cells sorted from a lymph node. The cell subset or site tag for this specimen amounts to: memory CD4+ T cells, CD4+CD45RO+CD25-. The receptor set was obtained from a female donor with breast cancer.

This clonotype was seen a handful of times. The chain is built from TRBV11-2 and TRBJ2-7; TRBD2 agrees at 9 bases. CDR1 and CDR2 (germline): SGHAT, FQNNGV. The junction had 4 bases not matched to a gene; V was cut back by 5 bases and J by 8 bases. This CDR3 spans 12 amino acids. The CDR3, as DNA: TGTGCCAGCAGCGCGGGGGGGACGAAGCAGTACTTC. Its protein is CASSAGGTKQYF.

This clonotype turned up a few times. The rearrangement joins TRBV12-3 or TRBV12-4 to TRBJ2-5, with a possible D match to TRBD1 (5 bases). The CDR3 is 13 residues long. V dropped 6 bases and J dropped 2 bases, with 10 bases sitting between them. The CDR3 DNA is TGTGCCAGCAGCCTACAGGTACAAGAGACCCAGTACTTC. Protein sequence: CASSLQVQETQYF.

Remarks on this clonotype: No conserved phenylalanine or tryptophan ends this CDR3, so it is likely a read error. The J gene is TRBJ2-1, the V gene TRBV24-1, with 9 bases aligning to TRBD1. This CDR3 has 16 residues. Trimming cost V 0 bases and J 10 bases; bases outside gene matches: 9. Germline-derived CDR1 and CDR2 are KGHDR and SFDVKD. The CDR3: CATSDLVTGGLHEQFL. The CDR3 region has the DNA TGTGCCACCAGTGATTTGGTGACAGGGGGTCTTCACGAGCAGTTCCTC.